Listed below are T cell receptor beta chains from one sample, sequenced in a study of regulatory T cells in long-lasting Graves disease. TCRdb recomputed calls from the multiplex PCR reads with MiXCR, one row per CDR3 protein. The table shows about 460,000 distinct CDR3 sequences, with 22% occurring only once. Specimen: peripheral blood mononuclear cells (PBMCs), collected when the disease was refractory, from a patient treated with antithyroid drugs. Receptors originate from a female donor with Graves disease. Each CDR3 is given with its conserved first and last residue. The D gene is left open where the match is weak. Size is omitted from some rows. Given values are once, few, many or a class for expanded clones.

CDR3 protein | CDR3 DNA | clone size | J gene | D gene | V gene
CSASSSGAYEQYF | TGCAGTGCTAGTTCTAGCGGAGCCTACGAGCAGTACTTC | NA | TRBJ2-7 | TRBD2 | TRBV20-1
CASDPTATSHQPQHF | TGTGCCAGCGATCCGACAGCCACTTCTCATCAGCCCCAGCATTTT | many | TRBJ1-5 | NA | TRBV2
CASSPGTDLYEQYF | TGTGCCAGCAGTCCCGGGACAGACCTCTACGAGCAGTACTTC | many | TRBJ2-7 | TRBD1 | TRBV28
CATLRRERGELFF | TGTGCCACCCTTAGGCGGGAGCGGGGGGAGCTGTTTTTT | many | TRBJ2-2 | TRBD2 | TRBV12-3/TRBV12-4
CASSEGGALETQYF | TGTGCCAGCAGTGAAGGGGGGGCCTTAGAGACCCAGTACTTC | many | TRBJ2-5 | NA | TRBV2
CASRQTGGPDTQYF | TGTGCCAGCAGACAAACGGGAGGCCCAGATACGCAGTATTTT | NA | TRBJ2-3 | TRBD2 | TRBV12-3/TRBV12-4
CASSLRLAGEVDTQYF | TGTGCCAGCAGCCTAAGACTAGCGGGAGAGGTAGATACGCAGTATTTT | NA | TRBJ2-3 | TRBD2 | TRBV9
CASSFENTIYF | TGTGCCAGCAGCTTCGAAAACACCATATATTTT | few | TRBJ1-3 | NA | TRBV7-2
CASSYEDANSPLHF | TGTGCCAGCAGTTACGAGGATGCAAATTCACCCCTCCACTTT | few | TRBJ1-6 | NA | TRBV6-5
CASSLVVSSYEQYF | TGCGCCAGCAGCTTGGTTGTGAGCTCCTACGAGCAGTACTTC | NA | TRBJ2-7 | NA | TRBV5-1
CASSVGGGAQLQETQYF | TGTGCCAGCAGCGTAGGGGGCGGAGCCCAACTACAAGAGACCCAGTACTTC | few | TRBJ2-5 | NA | TRBV9
CASKTGIGTDTQYF | TGTGCCAGCAAGACAGGGATAGGCACAGATACGCAGTATTTT | few | TRBJ2-3 | TRBD1 | TRBV6-1
CASSLSPGIPQYF | TGTGCCAGCAGCTTGTCCCCTGGGATCCCCCAGTACTTC | many | TRBJ2-5 | NA | TRBV7-9
CASSVEGTTGELFF | TGTGCCAGCAGCGTAGAAGGGACCACCGGGGAGCTGTTTTTT | NA | TRBJ2-2 | NA | TRBV9
CASSRGDGYTF | TGTGCCAGTAGTAGGGGGGATGGCTACACCTTC | many | TRBJ1-2 | NA | TRBV5-1
CASTAGGDGNQPQHF | TGTGCCAGCACCGCCGGGGGGGATGGCAATCAGCCCCAGCATTTT | many | TRBJ1-5 | NA | TRBV25-1
CSVKPLAAYEQYF | TGCAGCGTCAAACCTTTGGCCGCCTACGAGCAGTACTTC | NA | TRBJ2-7 | NA | TRBV29-1
CASSHGFPTYEQYF | TGTGCCAGCAGCCATGGGTTCCCTACCTACGAGCAGTACTTC | NA | TRBJ2-7 | NA | TRBV14
CASRTSGGASYEQYF | TGTGCCTCCAGGACTAGCGGGGGGGCCTCCTACGAGCAGTACTTC | many | TRBJ2-7 | TRBD2 | TRBV2
CASRNRSRQPQHF | TGTGCCAGCAGGAACAGGTCAAGGCAGCCCCAGCATTTT | few | TRBJ1-5 | NA | TRBV6-1
CASSTGQGIIGYTF | TGTGCCAGCAGCACCGGACAGGGGATAATTGGCTACACCTTC | many | TRBJ1-2 | TRBD1 | TRBV7-2
CASSLWGTAGNTIYF | TGTGCCAGCAGTTTATGGGGTACGGCTGGAAACACCATATATTTT | NA | TRBJ1-3 | NA | TRBV12-3/TRBV12-4
CAWSVRLSFVGYTF | TGTGCCTGGAGTGTGCGCCTCTCGTTCGTTGGCTACACCTTC | NA | TRBJ1-2 | NA | TRBV30
CASSQEGSSSGANVLTF | TGTGCCAGCAGCCAAGAGGGTTCGAGCTCTGGGGCCAACGTCCTGACTTTC | few | TRBJ2-6 | NA | TRBV3-1
CASSLWVVGASSGNTIYF | TGTGCCAGCAGTTTATGGGTCGTAGGGGCTAGCTCTGGAAACACCATATATTTT | NA | TRBJ1-3 | NA | TRBV28
CASSVSRSSTEAFF | TGTGCCAGCAGCGTCTCTAGATCTAGCACTGAAGCTTTCTTT | NA | TRBJ1-1 | NA | TRBV7-9
CASSFTGTVNTEAFF | TGTGCCAGCAGCTTTACCGGGACGGTGAACACTGAAGCTTTCTTT | NA | TRBJ1-1 | NA | TRBV7-2
CASKAVTGNTEAFF | TGTGCCAGTAAGGCCGTAACCGGGAACACTGAAGCTTTCTTT | many | TRBJ1-1 | NA | TRBV19
CASSQDSSRQGRNGYTF | TGCGCCAGCAGCCAAGATTCTTCCCGACAGGGGAGAAATGGCTACACCTTC | few | TRBJ1-2 | TRBD1 | TRBV4-3
CASSSAGPSEGEKLFF | TGTGCCAGCAGTTCAGCCGGCCCTTCAGAAGGGGAAAAACTGTTTTTT | many | TRBJ1-4 | NA | TRBV6-2/TRBV6-3
CASSFSRDPTDQPQHF | TGTGCCAGCAGTTTTTCCCGGGACCCGACGGATCAGCCCCAGCATTTT | few | TRBJ1-5 | NA | TRBV6-9
CASSRRGGTGEETQYF | TGTGCCAGCAGCCGCCGGGGAGGGACAGGGGAAGAGACCCAGTACTTC | few | TRBJ2-5 | TRBD1 | TRBV4-2
CASSLSGAVNEQFF | TGTGCCAGCAGCTTATCGGGAGCCGTAAATGAGCAGTTCTTC | NA | TRBJ2-1 | NA | TRBV7-9
CSAPEPTQSLNTEAFF | TGCAGTGCACCCGAACCGACACAGAGCCTGAACACTGAAGCTTTCTTT | many | TRBJ1-1 | NA | TRBV20-1
CAISESDAGELFF | TGTGCCATCAGTGAGTCGGACGCCGGGGAGCTGTTTTTT | few | TRBJ2-2 | NA | TRBV10-3
CASSPGGTVEETQYF | TGTGCCAGCAGTCCAGGGGGAACAGTAGAAGAGACCCAGTACTTC | few | TRBJ2-5 | TRBD1 | TRBV28
CAIRRSGQVYYTF | TGTGCCATCAGAAGATCGGGACAGGTTTACTACACCTTC | few | TRBJ1-2 | TRBD1 | TRBV10-3
CASSRALNTEAFF | TGTGCCAGCTCCAGGGCTTTGAACACTGAAGCTTTCTTT | few | TRBJ1-1 | NA | TRBV6-1
CASSYSPAGGDEQYF | TGTGCCAGCAGTTATTCCCCAGCGGGAGGGGACGAGCAGTACTTC | many | TRBJ2-7 | TRBD2 | TRBV6-9
CASSPVDQRRTYGQYF | TGTGCCAGCAGTCCGGTAGACCAACGCCGCACCTACGGGCAGTACTTC | NA | TRBJ2-7 | NA | TRBV6-1